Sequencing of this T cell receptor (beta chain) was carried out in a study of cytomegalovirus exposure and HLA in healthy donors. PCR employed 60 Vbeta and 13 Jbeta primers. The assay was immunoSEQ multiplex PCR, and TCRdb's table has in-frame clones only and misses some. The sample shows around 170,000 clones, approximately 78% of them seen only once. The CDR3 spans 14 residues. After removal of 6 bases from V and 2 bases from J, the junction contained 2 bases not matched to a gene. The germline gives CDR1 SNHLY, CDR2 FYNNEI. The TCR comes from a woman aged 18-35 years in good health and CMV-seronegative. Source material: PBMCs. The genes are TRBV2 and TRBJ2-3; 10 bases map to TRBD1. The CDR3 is CASSRQGATDTQYF. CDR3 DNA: TGTGCCAGCAGCCGACAGGGGGCCACAGATACGCAGTATTTT.